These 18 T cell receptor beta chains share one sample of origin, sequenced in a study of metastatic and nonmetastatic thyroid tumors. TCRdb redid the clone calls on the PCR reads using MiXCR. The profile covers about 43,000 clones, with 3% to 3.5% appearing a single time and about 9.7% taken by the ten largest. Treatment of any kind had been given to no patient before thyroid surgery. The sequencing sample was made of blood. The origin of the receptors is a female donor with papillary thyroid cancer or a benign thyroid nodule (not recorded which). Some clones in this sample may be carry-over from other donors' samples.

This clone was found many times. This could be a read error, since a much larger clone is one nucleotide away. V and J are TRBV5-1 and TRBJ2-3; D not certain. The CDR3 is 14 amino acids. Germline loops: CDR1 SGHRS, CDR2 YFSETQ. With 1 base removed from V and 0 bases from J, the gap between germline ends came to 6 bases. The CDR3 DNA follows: TGCGCCAGCAGCTTGTGGGATAGCACAGATACGCAGTATTTT. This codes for CASSLWDSTDTQYF.

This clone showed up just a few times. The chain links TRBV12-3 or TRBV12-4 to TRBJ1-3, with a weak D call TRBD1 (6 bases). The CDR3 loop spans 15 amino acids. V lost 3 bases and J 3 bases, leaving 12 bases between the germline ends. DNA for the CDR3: TGTGCCAGCAGTTTTAGAGCAGGGGTTGGAAACACCATATATTTT. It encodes CASSFRAGVGNTIYF.

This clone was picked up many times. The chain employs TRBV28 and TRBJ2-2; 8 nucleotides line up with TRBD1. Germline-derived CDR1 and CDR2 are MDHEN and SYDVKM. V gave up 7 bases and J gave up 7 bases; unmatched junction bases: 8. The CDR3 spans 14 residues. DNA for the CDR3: TGTGCCAGCACCCTGACAGGGGTTGGCGGGGAGCTGTTTTTT. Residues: CASTLTGVGGELFF.

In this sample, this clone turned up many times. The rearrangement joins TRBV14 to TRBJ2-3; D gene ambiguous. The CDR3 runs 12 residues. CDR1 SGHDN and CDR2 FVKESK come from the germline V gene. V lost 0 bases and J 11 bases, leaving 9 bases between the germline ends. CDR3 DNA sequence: TGTGCCAGCAGCCAAGATAGTACGCGGCAGTATTTT. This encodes CASSQDSTRQYF.

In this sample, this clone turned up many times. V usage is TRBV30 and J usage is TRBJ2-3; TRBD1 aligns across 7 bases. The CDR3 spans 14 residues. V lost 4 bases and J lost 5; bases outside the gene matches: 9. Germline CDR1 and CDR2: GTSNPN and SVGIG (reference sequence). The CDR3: CAWKVGRGIDTQYF. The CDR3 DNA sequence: TGTGCCTGGAAAGTGGGCAGGGGGATAGATACGCAGTATTTT. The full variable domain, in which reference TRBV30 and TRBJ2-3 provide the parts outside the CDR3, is SQTIHQWPATLVQPVGSPLSLECTVEGTSNPNLYWYRQAAGRGLQLLFYSVGIGQISSEVPQNLSASRPQDRQFILSSKKLLLSDSGFYLCAWKVGRGIDTQYFGPGTRLTVL.

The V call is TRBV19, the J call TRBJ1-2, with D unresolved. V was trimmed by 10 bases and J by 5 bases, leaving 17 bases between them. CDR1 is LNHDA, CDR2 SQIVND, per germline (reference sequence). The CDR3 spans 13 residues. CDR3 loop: CATLKPHGYGYTF. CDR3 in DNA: TGTGCCACCTTAAAGCCCCACGGTTATGGCTACACCTTC.

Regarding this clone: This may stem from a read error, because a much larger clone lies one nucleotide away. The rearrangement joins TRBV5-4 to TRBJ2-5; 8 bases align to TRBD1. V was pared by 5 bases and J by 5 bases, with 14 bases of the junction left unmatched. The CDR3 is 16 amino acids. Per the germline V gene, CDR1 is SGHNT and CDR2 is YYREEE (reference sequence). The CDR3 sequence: CASRADRDPPWETQYF. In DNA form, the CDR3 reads TGTGCCAGCAGGGCGGACAGGGACCCTCCGTGGGAGACCCAGTACTTC.

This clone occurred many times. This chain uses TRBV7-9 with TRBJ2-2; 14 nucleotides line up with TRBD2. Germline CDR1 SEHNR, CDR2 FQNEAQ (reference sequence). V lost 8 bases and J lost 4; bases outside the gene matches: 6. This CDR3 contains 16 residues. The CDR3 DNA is TGTGCCAGCGGGACTAGCGGGAGAGGGGTCACCGGGGAGCTGTTTTTT. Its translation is CASGTSGRGVTGELFF.

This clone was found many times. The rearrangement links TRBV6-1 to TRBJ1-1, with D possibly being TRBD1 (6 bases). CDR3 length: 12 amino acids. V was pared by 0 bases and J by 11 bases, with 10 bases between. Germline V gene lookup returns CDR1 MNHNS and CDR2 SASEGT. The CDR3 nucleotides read TGTGCCAGCAGTGAAGCTAGGGGGGATGCTTTCTTT. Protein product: CASSEARGDAFF.

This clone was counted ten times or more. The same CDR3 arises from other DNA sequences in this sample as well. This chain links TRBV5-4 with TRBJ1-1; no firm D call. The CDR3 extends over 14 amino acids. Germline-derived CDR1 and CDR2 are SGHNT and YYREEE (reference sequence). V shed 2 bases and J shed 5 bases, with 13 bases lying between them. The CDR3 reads CASSFVGFDTEAFF. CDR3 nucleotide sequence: TGTGCCAGCAGCTTTGTGGGGTTTGATACTGAAGCTTTCTTT.

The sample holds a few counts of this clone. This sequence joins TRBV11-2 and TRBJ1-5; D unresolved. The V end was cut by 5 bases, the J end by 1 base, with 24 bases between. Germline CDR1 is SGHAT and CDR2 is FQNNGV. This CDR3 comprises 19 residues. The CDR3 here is CASSLILGSAYSSNQPQHF. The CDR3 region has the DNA TGTGCCAGCAGCCTGATACTGGGGTCGGCTTATAGCAGCAATCAGCCCCAGCATTTT.

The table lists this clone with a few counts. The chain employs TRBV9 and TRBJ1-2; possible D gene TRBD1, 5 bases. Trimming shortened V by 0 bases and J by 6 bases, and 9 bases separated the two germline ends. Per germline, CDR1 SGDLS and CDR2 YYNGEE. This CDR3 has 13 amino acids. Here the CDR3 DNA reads TGTGCCAGCAGCGTAGGGGGACCTCATGGCTACACCTTC. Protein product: CASSVGGPHGYTF.

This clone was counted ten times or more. The CDR3 coding sequence is TGTGCCAGCAGCGCCCTCCTAGCGGGAGAAGAGACCCAGTACTTC. It encodes CASSALLAGEETQYF. V gene TRBV11-3 combines with J gene TRBJ2-5; 10 bases are a match to TRBD2. This CDR3 contains 15 residues. Trimming took 5 bases from V and 3 from J; bases not matched to a gene: 6. The germline CDR1 and CDR2 sequences are SGHNT and YENEEA.

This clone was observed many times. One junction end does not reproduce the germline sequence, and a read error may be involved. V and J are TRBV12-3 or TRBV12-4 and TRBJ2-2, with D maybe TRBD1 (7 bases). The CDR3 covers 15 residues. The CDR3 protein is CASRGRQGGTGEPFF. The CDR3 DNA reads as TGTGCCAGCAGGGGCAGACAGGGAGGCACCGGGGAGCCGTTTTTT.

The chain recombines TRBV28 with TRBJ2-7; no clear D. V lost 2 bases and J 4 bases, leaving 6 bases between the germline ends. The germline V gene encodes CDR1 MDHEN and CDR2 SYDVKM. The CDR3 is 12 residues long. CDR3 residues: CASSLRPYEQYF. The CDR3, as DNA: TGTGCCAGCAGTTTAAGACCTTACGAGCAGTACTTC.

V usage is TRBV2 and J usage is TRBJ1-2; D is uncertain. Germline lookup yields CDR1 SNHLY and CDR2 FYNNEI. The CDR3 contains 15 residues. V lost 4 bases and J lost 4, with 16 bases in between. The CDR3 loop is CASSGSTAQFYGYTF. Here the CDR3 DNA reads TGTGCCAGCAGTGGAAGCACAGCGCAATTCTATGGCTACACCTTC.

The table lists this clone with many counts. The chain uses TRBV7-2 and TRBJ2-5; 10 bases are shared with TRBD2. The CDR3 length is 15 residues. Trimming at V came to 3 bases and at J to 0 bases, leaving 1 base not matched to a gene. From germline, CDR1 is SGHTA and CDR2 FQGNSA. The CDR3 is CASSFSGRNQETQYF. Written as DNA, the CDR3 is TGTGCCAGCAGCTTTAGCGGGAGGAACCAAGAGACCCAGTACTTC.

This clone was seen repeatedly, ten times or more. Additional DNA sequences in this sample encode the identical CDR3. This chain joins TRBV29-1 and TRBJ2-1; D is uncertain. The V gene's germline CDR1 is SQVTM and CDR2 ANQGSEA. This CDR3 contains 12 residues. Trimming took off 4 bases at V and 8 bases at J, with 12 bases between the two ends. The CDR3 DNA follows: TGCAGCGTTGTCCAGTTCGTCGATGAGCAGTTCTTC. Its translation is CSVVQFVDEQFF.